What follows describes a single T cell receptor (beta chain). Its antigen remains unidentified. The observed sequence ends 3 residues before the CDR3 terminus, with the missing tail filled in from the germline J gene. Cervical HPV DNA detected by MY09/MY11 PCR, typed by dot-blot. V trimming: 2 bases; J trimming: 5 bases; junction bases outside the gene matches: 6. The CDR3 is 14 residues long. The germline V gene encodes CDR1 DFQATT and CDR2 SNEGSKA (reference sequence). The method was immunoSEQ multiplex PCR; TCRdb's version includes in-frame clones alone and lacks a portion of them. Across around 16,000 clones, the top ten clones capture under 12% of the sample. This entry is derived from a study of T cells in women clearing cervical HPV infection. Study details: For cases, blood was sampled a median 149 days after lesion detection, interquartile range about 90 to 200 days.

General study results and limits: Repertoire richness, not evenness, was significantly elevated in CIN3+ cases versus controls. It is unknown whether associations predate infection; no effector/memory or HPV-specific sorting.

The sample taken for sequencing was blood buffy coat. The rearrangement joins TRBV20-1 to TRBJ2-5, with 9 bases lining up with TRBD1. The receptor was isolated from a woman aged 18 to 75 with a cervical HPV16 infection that either progressed to CIN3+ or cleared (not recorded which). This CDR3 reads CSARPGTGLETQYF. Partial CDR3 DNA: TGCAGTGCTAGACCCGGGACAGGGCTGGAGACC.